This paragraph covers one TCR beta chain sequence. The data are from a study of blood T cell repertoires in COVID-19. Whole-study context: The United States, Italy and Spain supplied acute and convalescent COVID-19 samples.

The data were produced by immunoSEQ multiplex PCR, yet TCRdb's version contains in-frame clones alone and is incomplete. The sample shows 150,000 to 200,000 clones, about 90% of them seen only once. The germline V gene has CDR1 LGHNA and CDR2 YSLEER. V trimming: 0 bases; J trimming: 5 bases; junction bases outside the gene matches: 11. CDR3 length: 17 amino acids. Enrolled during active infection, Seattle patients were then followed longitudinally. This TCR was sampled from a man aged 25 to 45 with COVID-19, enrolled during active disease. The chain links TRBV4-3 to TRBJ2-5; TRBD2 aligns across 8 bases. Sequenced: peripheral blood. The CDR3 reads CASSQDGPAGEHETQYF. The DNA of the CDR3 is TGCGCCAGCAGCCAAGATGGTCCAGCGGGGGAACACGAGACCCAGTACTTC.